This T cell receptor beta chain was found in a study of OX40 agonist ivuxolimab in advanced cancers. As for the study in general: People who had prior anti-PD-1, anti-PD-L1 or anti-CTLA-4 therapy could take part, and under 45% had some.

Germline values: CDR1 SEHNR, CDR2 FQNEAQ (reference sequence). CDR3 length: 14 amino acids. After removal of 4 bases from V and 2 bases from J, the junction contained 4 bases not matched to a gene. Produced via immunoSEQ multiplex PCR; TCRdb's table is partial and in-frame only. The sample lists about 60,000 clones; about 90% were seen once. General study results and limits: Circulating CD4+ and CD8+ T cells showed clonal expansion by week 6 at 0.1 to 3.0 mg/kg.

Remarks on this clone: Its matching antigen is unknown.

The sequence was collected from an adult with an advanced solid tumor such as melanoma, head and neck, liver or kidney cancer. The chain recombines TRBV7-9 with TRBJ2-5; 7 positions match TRBD2. This specimen consisted of CD4+ or CD8+ T cells sorted from blood, obtained in a trial of the OX40 agonist ivuxolimab. DNA for the CDR3: TGTGCCAGCAGCTGGGAGGGATTACAAGAGACCCAGTACTTC. Translated: CASSWEGLQETQYF. The full variable domain, completed using reference TRBV7-9 and TRBJ2-5, is DTGVSQNPRHKITKRGQNVTFRCDPISEHNRLYWYRQTLGQGPEFLTYFQNEAQLEKSRLLSDRFSAERPKGSFSTLEIQRTEQGDSAMYLCASSWEGLQETQYFGPGTRLLVL.